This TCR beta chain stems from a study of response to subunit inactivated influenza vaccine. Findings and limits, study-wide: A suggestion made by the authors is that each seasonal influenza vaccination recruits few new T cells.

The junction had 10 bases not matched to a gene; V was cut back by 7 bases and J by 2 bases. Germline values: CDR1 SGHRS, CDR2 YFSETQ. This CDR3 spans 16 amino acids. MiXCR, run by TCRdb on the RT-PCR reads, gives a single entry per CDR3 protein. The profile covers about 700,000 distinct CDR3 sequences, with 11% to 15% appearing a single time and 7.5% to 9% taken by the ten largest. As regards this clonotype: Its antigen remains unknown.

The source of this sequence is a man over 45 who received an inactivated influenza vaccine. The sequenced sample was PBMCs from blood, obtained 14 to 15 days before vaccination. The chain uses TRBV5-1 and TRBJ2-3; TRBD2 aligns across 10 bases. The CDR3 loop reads CASGGAGTSVTDTQYF. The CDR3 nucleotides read TGCGCCAGCGGCGGGGCAGGGACTAGCGTCACAGATACGCAGTATTTT.